This entry lists 24 T cell receptor beta chains sequenced from one sample in a study of blood T cells in healthy people across ages (dated by TCRdb to the mid-2010s). The library was made by 5' RACE. The sequencing machine was an Illumina HiSeq 2500. A second roughly 7 to 11 cycle PCR used a sample-barcoded 5' primer and a J-beta primer mix. TCRdb applied fastp at Q25 and MiXCR to the public reads, then kept only in-frame beta chains. One record per CDR3 amino acid sequence lists the most common genes and DNA. The sample table shows about 1.1 million distinct CDR3 sequences, and 35% to 40% are seen once. The top ten clonotypes cover roughly 14% of the sample. The sequenced sample was blood. All receptors derive from a man in his late teens or twenties in good health.

In its sample, this clonotype was seen a few times. Here the CDR3 DNA reads TGCGCCAGCAGCCCCCAGGTCCAGTGGCTAGCCAAATCTAGCACAGATACGCAGTATTTT. Its translation: CASSPQVQWLAKSSTDTQYF. This chain uses TRBV5-1 with TRBJ2-3, with TRBD2 as a possible D gene (5 bases). The CDR3 is 20 amino acids. The V end lost 4 bases, the J end lost 0 bases, and 27 bases lay between the germline ends. The germline V gene encodes CDR1 SGHRS and CDR2 YFSETQ.

This clonotype has more than one count but fewer than ten. The chain employs TRBV2 and TRBJ1-5, with D possibly TRBD1 on 5 matching bases. The CDR3 runs 14 residues. Germline V lookup: CDR1 SNHLY, CDR2 FYNNEI. V was pared by 6 bases and J by 6 bases, with 15 bases between. This CDR3 is CASSPGGGGQPQHF. The CDR3 DNA is TGTGCCAGCAGCCCTGGCGGGGGAGGTCAGCCCCAGCATTTT.

This chain uses TRBV11-2 with TRBJ2-3; unclear D gene. V was shortened by 1 base and J by 4 bases, with 9 bases between the two germline ends. CDR1 and CDR2 from the germline V gene are SGHAT and FQNNGV. The CDR3 is 14 amino acids. This chain's CDR3 is CASSLGHIADTQYF. The CDR3 DNA sequence: TGTGCCAGCAGCTTAGGTCATATAGCAGATACGCAGTATTTT. Looking up the rest from reference TRBV11-2 and TRBJ2-3 gives the full variable domain: EAGVAQSPRYKIIEKRQSVAFWCNPISGHATLYWYQQILGQGPKLLIQFQNNGVVDDSQLPKDRFSAERLKGVDSTLKIQPAKLEDSAVYLCASSLGHIADTQYFGPGTRLTVL.

The chain employs TRBV10-3 and TRBJ1-1; 9 positions match TRBD1. Trimming removed 8 bases from V and 5 bases from J; junction bases left unmatched: 9. Germline V gene data show CDR1 as ENHRY and CDR2 as SYGVKD. The CDR3 loop spans 14 amino acids. The CDR3 region has the DNA TGTGCCATCCATACGGGACAGGGTGGTACTGAAGCTTTCTTT. The encoded protein is CAIHTGQGGTEAFF.

This clonotype has a handful of counts. The chain combines TRBV9 with TRBJ2-3, with 15 bases lining up with TRBD2. CDR1 SGDLS and CDR2 YYNGEE come from the germline V gene. V lost 3 bases to trimming and J lost 5 bases; unmatched junction nucleotides: 7. The CDR3 spans 17 residues. The CDR3 here is CASSATGLAGGRDTQYF. CDR3 bases: TGTGCCAGCAGCGCCACCGGACTAGCGGGGGGGCGAGATACGCAGTATTTT.

The rearrangement joins TRBV20-1 to TRBJ1-3; 9 positions agree with TRBD1. Germline values: CDR1 DFQATT, CDR2 SNEGSKA (reference sequence). V lost 5 bases to trimming and J lost 3 bases; unmatched junction nucleotides: 2. CDR3 length: 13 residues. CDR3 in amino acids: CSAPDRGGNTIYF. CDR3 DNA sequence: TGCAGTGCTCCGGACAGGGGTGGAAACACCATATATTTT.

In its sample, this clonotype was seen a few times. The chain links TRBV10-3 to TRBJ2-3; D unclear. The germline V gene has CDR1 ENHRY and CDR2 SYGVKD. The CDR3 has 13 amino acids. The germline V and J ends were trimmed by 5 bases and 0 bases, with 6 bases remaining between them. CDR3 DNA: TGTGCCATCAGTAGCGAAAGCACAGATACGCAGTATTTT. Its protein is CAISSESTDTQYF.

A single count supports this clonotype. Sequence at one end of the junction differs from germline and may be a read error. This chain links TRBV6-1 with TRBJ2-7; tentative D call: TRBD1 (5 bases). The last part of the DNA fits TRBJ2-5 better; the J call may be wrong. CDR3 size: 13 residues. CDR1 is MNHNS and CDR2 is SASEGT in the germline V gene. CDR3 bases: TGTGCCTGCAGTGCGACAGTTCAAGAGACCCAGTACTTC. Encoded protein: CACSATVQETQYF.

The V and J genes are TRBV9 and TRBJ2-1, with D perhaps TRBD1 (6 bases). This CDR3 region has 14 residues. V lost 3 bases and J lost 7, with 14 bases in between. Germline assignment: CDR1 SGDLS and CDR2 YYNGEE. The CDR3 region is CASSGSQGNNEQFF. Here the CDR3 DNA reads TGTGCCAGCAGCGGATCACAGGGTAATAATGAGCAGTTCTTC.

The chain is built from TRBV6-2 or TRBV6-3 and TRBJ2-5; D not certain. V shed 8 bases and J shed 3 bases, with 16 bases lying between them. There are 14 residues in the CDR3. The germline V gene encodes CDR1 MNHEY and CDR2 SVGEGT. The CDR3 DNA follows: TGTGCCAGCCACAGTGTGGCAGGAGAAGAGACCCAGTACTTC. Translated, it gives CASHSVAGEETQYF.

The chain links TRBV4-2 to TRBJ2-1; D might be TRBD2 (5 bases). The CDR3 is 18 amino acids. Germline values: CDR1 LGHNA, CDR2 YNFKEQ. Trimming took 4 bases from V and 6 from J, leaving 25 bases between them. CDR3 loop: CASSREWRVALLGNEQFF. In DNA, the CDR3 is TGTGCCAGCAGCCGAGAGTGGCGGGTAGCGCTGTTAGGCAATGAGCAGTTCTTC.

In regard to this clonotype: Relative to the germline gene, one junction end is altered; a read error may explain this. The chain carries TRBV27 and TRBJ2-1; D is uncertain. This CDR3 comprises 12 residues. Germline assignment: CDR1 MNHEY and CDR2 SMNVEV (reference sequence). The CDR3 DNA reads TGTGCCAGCAGCTTATACGGCTATGAGCAGTTCTTC. Amino acids: CASSLYGYEQFF.

This chain uses TRBV12-3 or TRBV12-4 with TRBJ1-1, with no clear D. V lost 5 bases and J 3 bases, leaving 16 bases between the germline ends. CDR3 size: 15 residues. The CDR3 nucleotides are TGTGCCAGCAGTCCCTTGCGGGCTGAGGACACTGAAGCTTTCTTT. Translation: CASSPLRAEDTEAFF.

The chain has TRBV5-1 and TRBJ1-1; D remains ambiguous. From germline, CDR1 is SGHRS and CDR2 YFSETQ. This CDR3 region has 14 residues. The ends were cut back, 5 bases at V and 5 bases at J, with 16 bases in the middle. As DNA, the CDR3 is TGCGCCAGCAGTTTATCTGGGGTTGATACTGAAGCTTTCTTT. Amino acids: CASSLSGVDTEAFF.

This clonotype was seen only once. V gene TRBV7-9 combines with J gene TRBJ2-4, with D possibly being TRBD1 or TRBD2 (5 bases each). CDR1 SEHNR and CDR2 FQNEAQ come from the germline V gene (reference sequence). The CDR3 contains 17 residues. With 5 bases removed from V and 6 bases from J, the gap between germline ends came to 23 bases. In nucleotides, the CDR3 is TGTGCCAGCAGCACGACACGGGGCCCCTCCGTCTTAAACATTCAGTACTTC. Its protein is CASSTTRGPSVLNIQYF.

The chain joins TRBV29-1 to TRBJ1-1; 7 bases agree with TRBD1. The J segment lost 0 bases and the V segment lost 6 bases, leaving 4 bases of the junction unmatched. Looked up from germline, CDR1 is SQVTM and CDR2 is ANQGSEA. The CDR3 runs 13 residues. The DNA of the CDR3 is TGCAGCGTCGCGGACAGGCTGAACACTGAAGCTTTCTTT. It yields the protein CSVADRLNTEAFF. Full variable domain (remainder filled in from reference TRBV29-1 and TRBJ1-1): SAVISQKPSRDICQRGTSLTIQCQVDSQVTMMFWYRQQPGQSLTLIATANQGSEATYESGFVIDKFPISRPNLTFSTLTVSNMSPEDSSIYLCSVADRLNTEAFFGQGTRLTVV.

This clonotype was picked up a small number of times. The chain combines TRBV12-5 with TRBJ2-5; possible D gene TRBD2, 6 bases. Germline CDR1 reads LGHNT; CDR2 reads FRNRAP. V was trimmed by 7 bases and J by 4 bases, leaving 16 bases between them. The CDR3 consists of 14 residues. CDR3 sequence reads: CASALGTGGETQYF. The CDR3 nucleotides read TGTGCTAGTGCCCTCGGGACTGGCGGAGAGACCCAGTACTTC.

This sequence joins TRBV12-3 or TRBV12-4 and TRBJ1-6; tentative D call: TRBD1 (6 bases). The last part of the DNA fits TRBJ1-1 better; the J call may be wrong. This CDR3 region has 14 residues. CDR3 amino acids: CASSVSGEDLAAFF. DNA for the CDR3: TGTGCCAGCAGTGTTTCAGGGGAGGATCTTGCGGCTTTCTTT.

This clonotype was seen ten or more times. The V and J genes are TRBV7-2 and TRBJ2-3; 9 bases map to TRBD2. This CDR3 region has 17 residues. The ends lost 5 bases at V and 2 bases at J; junction bases unmatched: 11. Germline V lookup: CDR1 SGHTA, CDR2 FQGNSA. The CDR3 nucleotides are TGTGCCAGCAGCCCTAGAGGATGGACTAGCGACACAGATACGCAGTATTTT. This sequence encodes CASSPRGWTSDTDTQYF.

The genes are TRBV20-1 and TRBJ2-1; D possibly uses TRBD1 or TRBD2 (5 bases each). V shed 5 bases and J shed 7 bases, with 18 bases lying between them. This CDR3 comprises 14 residues. Germline V gene data show CDR1 as DFQATT and CDR2 as SNEGSKA (reference sequence). CDR3 residues: CSAGGAPDRNEQFF. The CDR3 DNA follows: TGCAGTGCTGGGGGAGCTCCGGACCGGAATGAGCAGTTCTTC.

The chain couples TRBV15 to TRBJ2-1; D is unresolved. Germline CDR1 LNHNV, CDR2 YYDKDF (reference sequence). Trimming took 0 bases from V and 5 from J, leaving 5 bases between them. The CDR3 runs 13 residues. CDR3 coding DNA: TGTGCCACCAGCAGAGATCCAGACAATGAGCAGTTCTTC. Translated, it gives CATSRDPDNEQFF.

This chain links TRBV6-1 with TRBJ2-3; D unresolved. Looked up from germline, CDR1 is MNHNS and CDR2 is SASEGT. This CDR3 contains 15 residues. Deletions cut 7 bases from V and 0 bases from J, with 14 bases between. The CDR3 sequence is CASTLLEPSTDTQYF. CDR3 bases: TGTGCCAGCACCCTACTCGAACCTAGCACAGATACGCAGTATTTT.

V gene TRBV28 combines with J gene TRBJ1-4, with 9 bases that match TRBD1. The germline gives CDR1 MDHEN, CDR2 SYDVKM. This CDR3 comprises 16 residues. V lost 5 bases, J lost 5 bases, and 9 bases stayed unmatched. The CDR3 DNA reads TGTGCCAGCAGTAAGACAGGGGGGTCCGAAAATGAAAAACTGTTTTTT. Encoded protein: CASSKTGGSENEKLFF.

This clonotype was seen more than once but under ten times. The gene calls are TRBV2 and TRBJ2-1; 9 bases line up with TRBD2. The V gene's germline CDR1 is SNHLY and CDR2 FYNNEI. This CDR3 region has 14 residues. After removal of 6 bases from V and 7 bases from J, the junction contained 7 bases not matched to a gene. The CDR3 bases are TGTGCCAGCAGCGCCGGACTAGCGACTAATGAGCAGTTCTTC. Protein sequence: CASSAGLATNEQFF.